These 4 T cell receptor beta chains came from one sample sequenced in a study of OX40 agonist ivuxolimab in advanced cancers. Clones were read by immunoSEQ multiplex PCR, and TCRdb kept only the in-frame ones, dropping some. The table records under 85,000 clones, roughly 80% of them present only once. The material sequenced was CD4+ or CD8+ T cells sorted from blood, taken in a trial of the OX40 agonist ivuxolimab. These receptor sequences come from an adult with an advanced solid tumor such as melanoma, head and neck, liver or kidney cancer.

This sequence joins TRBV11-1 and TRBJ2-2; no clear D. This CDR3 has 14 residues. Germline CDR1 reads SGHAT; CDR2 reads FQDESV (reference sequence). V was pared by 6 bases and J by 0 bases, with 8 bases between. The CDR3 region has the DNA TGTGCCAGCAGTAGGGATTCGAACACCGGGGAGCTGTTTTTT. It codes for CASSRDSNTGELFF.

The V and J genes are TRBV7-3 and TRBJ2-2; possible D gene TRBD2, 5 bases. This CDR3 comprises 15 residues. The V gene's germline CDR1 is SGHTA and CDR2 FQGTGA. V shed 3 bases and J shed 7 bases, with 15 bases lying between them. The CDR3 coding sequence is TGTGCCAGCAGCTTCTCGGGGATTGGGATCGGGGAGCTGTTTTTT. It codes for CASSFSGIGIGELFF.

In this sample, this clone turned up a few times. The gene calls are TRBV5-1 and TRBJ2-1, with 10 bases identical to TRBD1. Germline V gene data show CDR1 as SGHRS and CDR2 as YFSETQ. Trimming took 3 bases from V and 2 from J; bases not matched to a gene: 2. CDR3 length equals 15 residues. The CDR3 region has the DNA TGCGCCAGCAGCTCCGGGACAGGGGCCTACAATGAGCAGTTCTTC. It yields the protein CASSSGTGAYNEQFF.

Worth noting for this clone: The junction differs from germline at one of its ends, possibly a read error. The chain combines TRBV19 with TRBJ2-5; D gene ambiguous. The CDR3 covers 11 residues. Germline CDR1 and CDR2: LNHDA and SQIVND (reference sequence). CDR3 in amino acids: CASGIGETQYF. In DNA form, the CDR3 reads TGTGCCAGTGGTATAGGGGAGACCCAGTACTTC. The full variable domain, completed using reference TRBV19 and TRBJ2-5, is DGGITQSPKYLFRKEGQNVTLSCEQNLNHDAMYWYRQDPGQGLRLIYYSQIVNDFQKGDIAEGYSVSREKKESFPLTVTSAQKNPTAFYLCASGIGETQYFGPGTRLLVL.